What follows are 4 T cell receptor beta chains derived from one specimen sequenced in a study of spatial heterogeneity in lung cancer. Study-wide points: Tumors with more nonsynonymous mutations had more expanded intratumoral alpha and beta TCRs.

Their cognate antigens are unknown. Via MiXCR, TCRdb re-called the 5' RACE reads, giving one row per CDR3 protein. The table has more than 800 distinct CDR3 sequences, about 9.5% seen once. As to time point: sample taken at primary tumor resection. Sample: lung tumor tissue, taken at surgery. The receptors stem from a male donor with early-stage non-small cell lung cancer.

This clonotype qualifies as large (0.1 to 1%). The chain recombines TRBV11-2 with TRBJ1-5; D possibly corresponds to TRBD1 (6 bases). V lost 8 bases to trimming and J lost 7 bases, with 36 bases between them. The length of the CDR3 is 20 residues. The germline V gene encodes CDR1 SGHAT and CDR2 FQNNGV. CDR3 nucleotides: TGTGCCAGCCATTCTTGGTTATCAGTGCAGGGGAACCTCCCGGAGCAGCCCCAGCATTTT. Its translation: CASHSWLSVQGNLPEQPQHF.

By frequency in the sample, this clonotype is large. The gene calls are TRBV10-3 and TRBJ2-5, with 9 bases lining up with TRBD1. Germline assignment: CDR1 ENHRY and CDR2 SYGVKD. V lost 10 bases, J lost 5 bases, and 11 bases stayed unmatched. This CDR3 contains 14 residues. As DNA, the CDR3 is TGTGCCACAGAACAGGGGGCAGGGAAGGAGACCCAGTACTTC. Translated: CATEQGAGKETQYF.

This clonotype is classed as medium-sized (0.01 to 0.1%). The chain uses TRBV18 and TRBJ2-3; 11 bases map to TRBD2. The ends lost 6 bases at V and 4 bases at J; junction bases unmatched: 6. CDR3 length: 15 residues. Germline CDR1 reads KGHSH; CDR2 reads LQKENI. In nucleotides, the CDR3 is TGTGCCAGCTCCCTACGGGGACTAGCGGCAGATACGCAGTATTTT. Translated: CASSLRGLAADTQYF.

The chain has TRBV21-1 and TRBJ1-4; the table's D call, TRBD1, has no DNA check behind it. TRBV21-1 is a pseudogene. The CDR3 has 14 residues. CDR3 sequence: CASSQGATNEKLFF. As DNA, the CDR3 is TGTGCCAGTTCTCAGGGTGCAACTAATGAAAAACTGTTTTTT.